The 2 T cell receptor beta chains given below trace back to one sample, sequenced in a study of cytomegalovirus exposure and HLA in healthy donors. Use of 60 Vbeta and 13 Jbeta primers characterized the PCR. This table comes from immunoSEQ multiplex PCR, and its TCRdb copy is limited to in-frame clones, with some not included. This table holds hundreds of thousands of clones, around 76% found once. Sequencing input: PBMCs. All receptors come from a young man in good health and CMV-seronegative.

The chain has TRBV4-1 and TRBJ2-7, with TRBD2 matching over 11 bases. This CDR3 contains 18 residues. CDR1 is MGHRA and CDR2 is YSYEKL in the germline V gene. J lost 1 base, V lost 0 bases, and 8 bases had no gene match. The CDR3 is CASSQERAGLADSYEQYF. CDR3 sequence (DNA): TGCGCCAGCAGCCAAGAGCGGGCGGGACTAGCGGATTCCTACGAGCAGTACTTC.

The CDR3: CASSLRGEQYF. DNA of the CDR3: TGTGCCAGCAGCTTGAGGGGGGAGCAGTACTTC. The chain joins TRBV7-2 to TRBJ2-7; D possibly corresponds to TRBD1 (6 bases). The V gene lost 3 bases and the J gene lost 7 bases, with 7 bases spanning the gap. CDR1 SGHTA and CDR2 FQGNSA come from the germline V gene. The CDR3 covers 11 residues.